What follows are 26 T cell receptor beta chains derived from one specimen sequenced in a study of blood T cell repertoires in COVID-19. Data came from immunoSEQ multiplex PCR; TCRdb stores just in-frame clones and leaves some out. The sample yields about 76,000 clones, 86% seen once. The sequencing input was peripheral blood. These receptors were collected from a human donor in a cohort sampled during active COVID-19.

V gene TRBV5-1 combines with J gene TRBJ2-7; 9 bases map to TRBD1. This CDR3 comprises 14 residues. The germline V gene encodes CDR1 SGHRS and CDR2 YFSETQ. V dropped 4 bases and J dropped 3; count of bases not matched to a gene: 5. CDR3 bases: TGCGCCAGCAGCGCCGGGACAGGGAACTACGAGCAGTACTTC. This codes for CASSAGTGNYEQYF.

The chain recombines TRBV5-3 with TRBJ2-7; TRBD1 matches at 9 bases. TRBV5-3 is an ORF for which the function is uncertain. This CDR3 region has 15 residues. V was pared by 5 bases and J by 5 bases, with 11 bases of the junction left unmatched. The CDR3: CARRDRQGGIDEQYF. CDR3 sequence (DNA): TGTGCCAGAAGGGATCGACAGGGGGGAATCGACGAGCAGTACTTC.

The chain joins TRBV5-4 to TRBJ2-7; a possible D gene is TRBD2 (5 bases). Germline V gene lookup returns CDR1 SGHNT and CDR2 YYREEE (reference sequence). The CDR3 is 14 amino acids. The V end was cut by 4 bases, the J end by 6 bases, with 17 bases between. The DNA for the CDR3 is TGTGCCAGCAGCACCGACGCGGGCCTTATCGAGCAGTACTTC. Translation gives CASSTDAGLIEQYF.

The V and J genes are TRBV9 and TRBJ1-1; D possibly corresponds to TRBD1 (5 bases). This CDR3 contains 16 residues. Looked up from germline, CDR1 is SGDLS and CDR2 is YYNGEE. The V gene lost 3 bases and the J gene lost 3 bases, with 18 bases spanning the gap. The CDR3 loop is CASSEAGTSADTEAFF. CDR3 DNA sequence: TGTGCCAGCAGCGAGGCCGGGACTTCGGCTGACACTGAAGCTTTCTTT. Full variable domain (outside the CDR3, taken from reference TRBV9 and TRBJ1-1): DSGVTQTPKHLITATGQRVTLRCSPRSGDLSVYWYQQSLDQGLQFLIQYYNGEERAKGNILERFSAQQFPDLHSELNLSSLELGDSALYFCASSEAGTSADTEAFFGQGTRLTVV.

The chain links TRBV5-3 to TRBJ2-7; the D gene is possibly TRBD1 (5 bases). TRBV5-3 falls under the ORF class, with uncertain function. V lost 5 bases to trimming and J lost 3 bases, with 9 bases between them. CDR3 length: 12 amino acids. The CDR3 nucleotides are TGTGCCAGAAGTTCAGACAGCTACGAGCAGTACTTC. This gives the protein CARSSDSYEQYF.

The chain combines TRBV6-1 with TRBJ2-1; D perhaps matches TRBD1 (5 bases). The CDR3 totals 15 residues. Germline-derived CDR1 and CDR2 are MNHNS and SASEGT. V was pared by 1 base and J by 1 base, with 8 bases between. The DNA for the CDR3 is TGTGCCAGCAGTGAAGAACAGGAATCCTACAATGAGCAGTTCTTC. Protein sequence: CASSEEQESYNEQFF.

V and J are TRBV9 and TRBJ1-3; no reliable D call. Trimming left V 6 bases short and J 2 bases short, with 9 bases between. The V gene's germline CDR1 is SGDLS and CDR2 YYNGEE. This CDR3 comprises 13 residues. CDR3 protein: CASTGLPGNTIYF. The DNA for the CDR3 is TGTGCCAGCACTGGGCTGCCTGGAAACACCATATATTTT.

This clone was recorded a few times. V is TRBV19 and J is TRBJ1-4; D might be TRBD1 (6 bases). Germline assignment: CDR1 LNHDA and CDR2 SQIVND (reference sequence). V was clipped by 3 bases and J by 8 bases, with 16 bases between them. The CDR3 spans 15 residues. CDR3 in DNA: TGTGCCAGTAGTATCTTAGACAGGCCCTCGGAAAAACTGTTTTTT. Its translation is CASSILDRPSEKLFF.

The V and J genes are TRBV9 and TRBJ2-2, with D unresolved. The CDR3 runs 13 residues. Germline V gene lookup returns CDR1 SGDLS and CDR2 YYNGEE. Trimming took 0 bases from V and 4 from J, leaving 4 bases between them. The CDR3 spells CASSVGLTGELFF. The CDR3 DNA sequence: TGTGCCAGCAGCGTAGGGCTCACCGGGGAGCTGTTTTTT.

The chain combines TRBV3-1 (or the pseudogene TRBV3-2) with TRBJ2-5, with TRBD1 as a possible D gene (5 bases). Trimming took off 6 bases at V and 1 base at J, with 15 bases between the two ends. The CDR3 is made up of 15 amino acids. Germline CDR1 reads LGHDT; CDR2 reads YNNKEL (reference sequence). Here the CDR3 DNA reads TGTGCCAGCAGTGACAGAAGGGGAACCCAAGAGACCCAGTACTTC. It yields the protein CASSDRRGTQETQYF.

This clone was seen a few times. The V and J genes are TRBV29-1 and TRBJ2-1; D remains unclear. The germline CDR1 and CDR2 sequences are SQVTM and ANQGSEA. The CDR3 sequence is 12 residues long. V shed 4 bases and J shed 6 bases, with 10 bases lying between them. The CDR3 DNA follows: TGCAGCGTTGTACAGCAGTCCAATGAGCAGTTCTTC. Its protein is CSVVQQSNEQFF.

CDR3 sequence (DNA): TGTGCCAGCCGTCGCGAAGGCACAGATACGCAGTATTTT. Its translation is CASRREGTDTQYF. This rearrangement joins TRBV25-1 to TRBJ2-3, with D unresolved. This CDR3 comprises 13 residues. The germline CDR1 and CDR2 sequences are MGHDK and SYGVNS. Between the trimmed V and J ends, which lost 8 bases and 1 base, there was a span of 10 bases.

This sequence joins TRBV7-2 and TRBJ1-1, with TRBD1 as a possible D gene (5 bases). Germline values: CDR1 SGHTA, CDR2 FQGNSA. Trimming cost V 5 bases and J 1 base, with 14 bases left between them. The CDR3 totals 15 residues. In nucleotides, the CDR3 is TGTGCCAGCAGCCGTCAGGGCTCCGGGAACACTGAAGCTTTCTTT. It codes for CASSRQGSGNTEAFF.

In DNA, the CDR3 is TGCGCCAGCAGCCAAGCCACGGACACAAACTACACAGATACGCAGTATTTT. Protein: CASSQATDTNYTDTQYF. V and J are TRBV4-3 and TRBJ2-3; tentative D call: TRBD1 (5 bases). The germline CDR1 and CDR2 sequences are LGHNA and YSLEER. The ends were cut back, 1 base at V and 2 bases at J, with 16 bases in the middle. This CDR3 has 17 residues.

V is TRBV7-2 and J is TRBJ1-2; TRBD1 agrees at 8 bases. Unmatched junction bases numbered 5, after V lost 5 bases and J lost 6 bases. Germline V gene sequence: CDR1 SGHTA, CDR2 FQGNSA. The CDR3 covers 13 residues. CDR3: CASSMTGDNGYTF. CDR3 coding DNA: TGTGCCAGCAGCATGACAGGGGATAATGGCTACACCTTC.

The CDR3 loop is CASSLEGREYRDTQYF. CDR3 coding DNA: TGCGCCAGCAGCTTGGAAGGGCGGGAGTACAGAGATACGCAGTATTTT. This rearrangement joins TRBV5-1 to TRBJ2-3, with 7 bases fitting TRBD2. V was pared by 0 bases and J by 5 bases, with 9 bases of the junction left unmatched. The CDR3 is 16 amino acids. Germline CDR1 reads SGHRS; CDR2 reads YFSETQ.

The genes are TRBV10-1 and TRBJ2-7, with D perhaps TRBD2 (5 bases). The length of the CDR3 is 13 residues. Germline assignment: CDR1 WNHNN and CDR2 SYGVQD (reference sequence). V was pared by 3 bases and J by 6 bases, with 12 bases between. The CDR3 DNA is TGCGCCAGCAGTGAAATAGTGGGAGCCGAGCAGTACTTC. Translation: CASSEIVGAEQYF.

The V call is TRBV10-3, the J call TRBJ1-1, with D unresolved. The CDR3 is made up of 13 amino acids. Germline lookup yields CDR1 ENHRY and CDR2 SYGVKD. V gave up 4 bases and J gave up 6 bases, with 12 bases separating them. The CDR3 DNA reads TGTGCCATCAGTGCCGTGGTTAAGCCTGAAGCTTTCTTT. It is translated as CAISAVVKPEAFF.

This chain joins TRBV27 and TRBJ2-1, with D possibly TRBD2 on 5 matching bases. V lost 3 bases, J lost 0 bases, and 9 bases lay in between. The CDR3 is 15 amino acids. The germline gives CDR1 MNHEY, CDR2 SMNVEV (reference sequence). The CDR3 loop reads CASSFSASSYNEQFF. The CDR3 coding sequence is TGTGCCAGCAGTTTTAGCGCAAGCTCCTACAATGAGCAGTTCTTC.

The chain links TRBV28 to TRBJ1-5; D might be TRBD1 (5 bases). CDR3 size: 15 residues. Germline V gene lookup returns CDR1 MDHEN and CDR2 SYDVKM. The ends were cut back, 10 bases at V and 0 bases at J, with 16 bases in the middle. The CDR3 is CATTLQVYSNQPQHF. CDR3 nucleotides: TGTGCCACCACATTACAGGTCTATAGCAATCAGCCCCAGCATTTT.

This clone was detected only once. The V call is TRBV7-2, the J call TRBJ2-7, with 10 bases matching TRBD2. CDR1 and CDR2 from the germline V gene are SGHTA and FQGNSA. The CDR3 loop spans 15 amino acids. Trimming at V came to 2 bases and at J to 5 bases, leaving 6 bases not matched to a gene. The CDR3 DNA sequence: TGTGCCAGCAGCTTAAGTGCTAGCGGGAGTCACGAGCAGTACTTC. It is translated as CASSLSASGSHEQYF.

The chain joins TRBV10-2 to TRBJ1-1; no reliable D call. Germline CDR1 reads WSHSY; CDR2 reads SAAADI. Trimming stripped 0 bases from V and 0 bases from J, with 14 bases between. The CDR3 consists of 17 residues. CDR3 sequence reads: CASSESIAFRVNTEAFF. CDR3 coding DNA: TGCGCCAGCAGTGAGTCGATCGCATTTCGGGTGAACACTGAAGCTTTCTTT.

This chain uses TRBV7-2 with TRBJ2-2; 8 positions agree with TRBD1. From germline, CDR1 is SGHTA and CDR2 FQGNSA. V lost 4 bases, J lost 4 bases, and 11 bases stayed unmatched. The CDR3 sequence is 17 residues long. CDR3 loop: CASSSQPQGAFTGELFF. The DNA of the CDR3 is TGTGCCAGCAGCTCACAACCCCAGGGGGCCTTCACCGGGGAGCTGTTTTTT. Using reference TRBV7-2 and TRBJ2-2 for the parts outside the CDR3, the full variable domain is GAGVSQSPSNKVTEKGKDVELRCDPISGHTALYWYRQSLGQGLEFLIYFQGNSAPDKSGLPSDRFSAERTGGSVSTLTIQRTQQEDSAVYLCASSSQPQGAFTGELFFGEGSRLTVL.

This chain joins TRBV11-3 and TRBJ2-7, with no clear D. The CDR3 runs to 14 residues. Germline CDR1 and CDR2: SGHNT and YENEEA. V gave up 2 bases and J gave up 6 bases, with 14 bases separating them. The CDR3 protein is CASSLTPERREQYF. As DNA, the CDR3 is TGTGCCAGCAGCTTAACGCCCGAGAGGCGCGAGCAGTACTTC.

The chain employs TRBV12-3 or TRBV12-4 and TRBJ1-2, with D maybe TRBD1 (5 bases). The CDR3 has 13 amino acids. Between the trimmed V and J ends, which lost 2 bases and 4 bases, there was a span of 8 bases. CDR3: CASSLTGSYGYTF. In DNA form, the CDR3 reads TGTGCCAGCAGTTTAACAGGAAGCTATGGCTACACCTTC.

V usage is TRBV6-5 and J usage is TRBJ1-2; D gene unclear. The germline gives CDR1 MNHEY, CDR2 SVGAGI. The ends were cut back, 5 bases at V and 4 bases at J, with 14 bases in the middle. This CDR3 contains 14 residues. The CDR3, as DNA: TGTGCCAGCAGTCGTACGGGGATTGGCTATGGCTACACCTTC. Protein sequence: CASSRTGIGYGYTF.